Listed here is a single TCR beta chain. The source of the sample is a study of shared clonotypes between healthy human individuals. The germline CDR1 and CDR2 sequences are MNHEY and SMNVEV (reference sequence). CDR3 length equals 15 residues. With 6 bases removed from V and 0 bases from J, the gap between germline ends came to 13 bases. Terminally differentiated effector memory CD45RA+ cells were excluded by CCR7 positive selection of CD45RO-negative cells. Clones were sequenced by immunoSEQ multiplex PCR, and TCRdb holds only the in-frame ones, with some missing. This table holds approximately 2,000,000 clones, 80% to 95% found once.

The V and J genes are TRBV27 and TRBJ2-3; no clear D gene. This TCR was recovered from a man aged 18 to 29 in good health. Some clones in this sample may be carry-over from other donors' samples. The sequenced sample consisted of naive CD8+ T cells from PBMCs. This CDR3 is CASSLDGLSTDTQYF. Here the CDR3 DNA reads TGTGCCAGCAGCCTGGACGGGCTCAGCACAGATACGCAGTATTTT.